Following are 15 T cell receptor beta chains from one sample sequenced in a study of blood T cell repertoires in COVID-19. Profiling relied on immunoSEQ multiplex PCR, and the TCRdb table lists in-frame clones only, not all of them. The data show about 58,000 clones, with approximately 87% seen just once and around 4.5% held by the top ten. Sequencing input: peripheral blood. The receptors stem from a man aged 35 to 55 with active COVID-19.

This chain links TRBV5-1 with TRBJ1-3; D is unclear. The germline V gene encodes CDR1 SGHRS and CDR2 YFSETQ. This CDR3 region has 15 residues. Trimming left V 4 bases short and J 0 bases short, with 11 bases between. The CDR3 sequence: CASSNGVNSGNTIYF. Here the CDR3 DNA reads TGCGCCAGCAGCAACGGGGTGAACTCTGGAAACACCATATATTTT.

V usage is TRBV9 and J usage is TRBJ2-1; D uncertain. The germline CDR1 and CDR2 sequences are SGDLS and YYNGEE. The CDR3 is made up of 12 amino acids. V was cut by 2 bases and J by 4 bases, with 4 bases left in between. The CDR3 loop is CASSVYYNEQFF. The DNA of the CDR3 is TGTGCCAGCAGCGTTTATTACAATGAGCAGTTCTTC. The variable domain in full, completed from reference TRBV9 and TRBJ2-1, reads DSGVTQTPKHLITATGQRVTLRCSPRSGDLSVYWYQQSLDQGLQFLIQYYNGEERAKGNILERFSAQQFPDLHSELNLSSLELGDSALYFCASSVYYNEQFFGPGTRLTVL.

CDR3 nucleotide sequence: TGTGCCAGCAGTGGACAGTTGTACGAGCAGTACTTC. It is translated as CASSGQLYEQYF. V and J are TRBV2 and TRBJ2-7; TRBD1 might be the D (5 bases). CDR3 length: 12 residues. Deletions cut 4 bases from V and 4 bases from J, with 8 bases between. Germline-derived CDR1 and CDR2 are SNHLY and FYNNEI. The variable domain in full, completed from reference TRBV2 and TRBJ2-7, reads EPEVTQTPSHQVTQMGQEVILRCVPISNHLYFYWYRQILGQKVEFLVSFYNNEISEKSEIFDDQFSVERPDGSNFTLKIRSTKLEDSAMYFCASSGQLYEQYFGPGTRLTVT.

The chain uses TRBV19 and TRBJ1-4, with D perhaps matching TRBD1 (6 bases). The CDR3 length is 15 residues. Germline V lookup: CDR1 LNHDA, CDR2 SQIVND (reference sequence). V lost 6 bases to trimming and J lost 7 bases, with 18 bases between them. The CDR3 loop reads CASRPRRGPGEKLFF. CDR3 sequence (DNA): TGTGCCAGTAGGCCTCGCAGGGGTCCGGGTGAAAAACTGTTTTTT.

The CDR3 DNA follows: TGTGCCAGCAGTTCTTTAGGGACAGGGGGCGGTTACGAGCAGTACTTC. Translating gives CASSSLGTGGGYEQYF. V is TRBV27 and J is TRBJ2-7, with 12 bases fitting TRBD1. V lost 4 bases and J lost 4; bases outside the gene matches: 8. Germline CDR1 is MNHEY and CDR2 is SMNVEV (reference sequence). This CDR3 spans 16 amino acids.

J is TRBJ2-1 and V is TRBV30, with unresolved D. The CDR3 runs 14 residues. Trimming stripped 0 bases from V and 4 bases from J, with 10 bases between. Per germline, CDR1 GTSNPN and CDR2 SVGIG (reference sequence). CDR3 sequence reads: CAWSVGLDYNEQFF. The DNA of the CDR3 is TGTGCCTGGAGTGTGGGTCTAGATTACAATGAGCAGTTCTTC.

The CDR3 region is CASRLRGTGELFF. The DNA of the CDR3 is TGTGCCAGCAGACTCCGGGGGACCGGGGAGCTGTTTTTT. The V call is TRBV7-8, the J call TRBJ2-2; D possibly corresponds to TRBD2 (6 bases). Trimming removed 6 bases from V and 5 bases from J, with 10 bases in between. This CDR3 spans 13 amino acids. Germline V gene lookup returns CDR1 SGHVS and CDR2 FQNEAQ.

V is TRBV16 and J is TRBJ1-4, with 10 bases fitting TRBD1. CDR3 length equals 16 residues. Germline V gives CDR1 KGHSY, CDR2 FQNENV. Losses at the gene ends were 4 bases for V and 6 bases for J; bases not matched to a gene: 8. The chain's CDR3 is CASSLGPGQGYEKLFF. As DNA, the CDR3 is TGTGCCAGCAGCCTTGGCCCGGGACAGGGGTATGAAAAACTGTTTTTT.

The genes are TRBV5-1 and TRBJ2-1; D is perhaps TRBD1 (5 bases). This CDR3 has 17 amino acids. Germline CDR1 SGHRS, CDR2 YFSETQ. V lost 0 bases and J lost 4, with 17 bases in between. The CDR3 nucleotides read TGCGCCAGCAGCTTGGTTTGGGGCCGCTCCAAATACAATGAGCAGTTCTTC. Its protein is CASSLVWGRSKYNEQFF.

The V and J genes are TRBV6-6 and TRBJ1-6; D call uncertain. V was shortened by 6 bases and J by 0 bases, with 6 bases between the two germline ends. The CDR3 spans 14 residues. Per germline, CDR1 MNHNY and CDR2 SVGAGI (reference sequence). CDR3 DNA: TGTGCCAGCAGGGGGAGCTCCTATAATTCACCCCTCCACTTT. Protein: CASRGSSYNSPLHF.

The rearrangement joins TRBV10-1 to TRBJ1-2; 7 bases map to TRBD1. After removal of 3 bases from V and 4 bases from J, the junction contained 11 bases not matched to a gene. This CDR3 is 16 amino acids long. The germline V gene encodes CDR1 WNHNN and CDR2 SYGVQD (reference sequence). This chain's CDR3 is CASSDHGQASFYGYTF. The CDR3 bases are TGCGCCAGCAGTGACCACGGACAGGCCAGTTTCTATGGCTACACCTTC.

This clone came up once. This same CDR3 is encoded by further DNA sequences in the sample. This chain links TRBV11-2 with TRBJ2-7, with D possibly being TRBD2 (7 bases). The length of the CDR3 is 15 residues. From germline, CDR1 is SGHAT and CDR2 FQNNGV. V lost 0 bases and J lost 6, with 15 bases in between. CDR3 sequence: CASSLDGGGHSEQYF. The CDR3 nucleotides are TGTGCCAGCAGCTTAGATGGGGGGGGGCACAGCGAGCAGTACTTC.

The rearrangement joins TRBV5-4 to TRBJ2-3, with 11 nucleotides matching TRBD2. This CDR3 is 16 amino acids long. From germline, CDR1 is SGHNT and CDR2 YYREEE (reference sequence). Trimming removed 0 bases from V and 2 bases from J; junction bases left unmatched: 2. The chain's CDR3 is CASSLVAGGNTDTQYF. The CDR3 DNA reads TGTGCCAGCAGCTTGGTAGCGGGAGGGAACACAGATACGCAGTATTTT.

The sample holds a few counts of this clone. V usage is TRBV9 and J usage is TRBJ2-3; D gene ambiguous. The CDR3 runs 18 residues. Trimming pared 0 bases from V and 2 bases from J, leaving 19 bases between. The germline gives CDR1 SGDLS, CDR2 YYNGEE. The CDR3 loop is CASSVAASEIQNTDTQYF. The CDR3, as DNA: TGTGCCAGCAGCGTAGCTGCCTCGGAGATCCAAAACACAGATACGCAGTATTTT.

The chain has TRBV7-9 and TRBJ1-4, with D possibly matching TRBD1 (6 bases). The CDR3 sequence is 18 residues long. Trimming cost V 4 bases and J 3 bases, with 21 bases left between them. The germline V gene encodes CDR1 SEHNR and CDR2 FQNEAQ (reference sequence). In DNA, the CDR3 is TGTGCCAGCAGCTCAACAAGCGAACCGGGACACTCTAATGAAAAACTGTTTTTT. It specifies CASSSTSEPGHSNEKLFF.